This passage covers 10 T cell receptor beta chains from one sample sequenced in a study of T cell responses to AZD1222 COVID-19 vaccine. TCRdb's table, derived via immunoSEQ multiplex PCR, lists solely in-frame clones and lacks some. The table lists 250,000 or so clones, more than 85% of them singletons. The sample consisted of peripheral blood, taken on day 0 of AZD1222 vaccination. The receptors were gathered from an adult in good health.

This chain connects TRBV19 to TRBJ1-5; D ambiguous. The CDR3 extends over 13 amino acids. Trimming shortened V by 2 bases and J by 6 bases, and 8 bases separated the two germline ends. CDR1 is LNHDA, CDR2 SQIVND, per germline (reference sequence). CDR3 coding DNA: TGTGCCAGTAGTATACCAGCCCGTCAGCCCCAGCATTTT. It translates to CASSIPARQPQHF.

The chain joins TRBV5-5 to TRBJ1-5, with unresolved D. Per germline, CDR1 SGHKS and CDR2 YYEKEE (reference sequence). V lost 3 bases and J 4 bases, leaving 8 bases between the germline ends. The CDR3 length is 13 residues. In nucleotides, the CDR3 is TGTGCCAGCAGCTGGGGAGCGAATCAGCCCCAGCATTTT. It yields the protein CASSWGANQPQHF.

This clone was picked up a small number of times. The chain joins TRBV5-1 to TRBJ2-7; TRBD1 matches at 7 bases. Germline loops: CDR1 SGHRS, CDR2 YFSETQ. The CDR3 consists of 14 residues. V trimming: 2 bases; J trimming: 6 bases; junction bases outside the gene matches: 8. In nucleotides, the CDR3 is TGCGCCAGCAGCTTAAGGGACAGTGCCTCCGAGCAGTACTTC. It is translated as CASSLRDSASEQYF. Filled out from reference TRBV5-1 and TRBJ2-7, the complete variable domain reads KAGVTQTPRYLIKTRGQQVTLSCSPISGHRSVSWYQQTPGQGLQFLFEYFSETQRNKGNFPGRFSGRQFSNSRSEMNVSTLELGDSALYLCASSLRDSASEQYFGPGTRLTVT.

The rearrangement joins TRBV27 to TRBJ2-7, with 8 bases that match TRBD1. J was trimmed by 6 bases and V by 3 bases; bases with no gene match: 4. Germline V lookup: CDR1 MNHEY, CDR2 SMNVEV (reference sequence). The CDR3 has 13 residues. The CDR3, as DNA: TGTGCCAGCAGTTTCGGGACAGGCGGCGAGCAGTACTTC. It yields the protein CASSFGTGGEQYF.

The CDR3 sequence is CSVAGVNTEAFF. CDR3 DNA: TGCAGCGTTGCCGGAGTGAACACTGAAGCTTTCTTT. J is TRBJ1-1 and V is TRBV29-1; D ambiguous. The CDR3 totals 12 residues. CDR1 and CDR2 (germline): SQVTM, ANQGSEA. V dropped 4 bases and J dropped 0 bases, with 6 bases sitting between them.

The chain carries TRBV2 and TRBJ1-5, with 8 nucleotides matching TRBD1. With V trimmed by 6 bases and J by 7 bases, 14 bases remained unmatched. CDR3 length: 16 residues. The germline V gene has CDR1 SNHLY and CDR2 FYNNEI. The CDR3 DNA follows: TGTGCCAGCAGGGCCGGGACAGGCGGCCAAGGGCAGCCCCAGCATTTT. Protein sequence: CASRAGTGGQGQPQHF.

CDR3 nucleotide sequence: TGTGCCAGCAGCCCACAGGGAATCGCTAACTATGGCTACACCTTC. Translating it yields CASSPQGIANYGYTF. The chain recombines TRBV7-9 with TRBJ1-2, with D maybe TRBD1 (6 bases). This CDR3 is built from 15 residues. V lost 5 bases and J 0 bases, leaving 13 bases between the germline ends. Germline values: CDR1 SEHNR, CDR2 FQNEAQ (reference sequence).

The CDR3 loop is CASSWPGDSQETQYF. The CDR3 coding sequence is TGTGCCAGCAGTTGGCCCGGGGACAGCCAAGAGACCCAGTACTTC. The chain links TRBV28 to TRBJ2-5; 7 bases match TRBD1. This CDR3 spans 15 amino acids. The V segment lost 4 bases and the J segment 1 base; nucleotides outside the gene matches: 6. Germline-derived CDR1 and CDR2 are MDHEN and SYDVKM.

The rearrangement links TRBV6-6 to TRBJ1-3; D unclear. The length of the CDR3 is 13 residues. In germline, CDR1 is MNHNY, CDR2 SVGAGI (reference sequence). The V and J ends lost 1 base and 10 bases respectively, with 11 bases between them. CDR3 coding DNA: TGTGCCAGCAGTTACTTCCCGGGAGGGACCATATATTTT. Protein sequence: CASSYFPGGTIYF.

The DNA of the CDR3 is TGTGCCAGCAGCTTGGGGGCCCCTAGCACAGATACGCAGTATTTT. Residues: CASSLGAPSTDTQYF. The chain carries TRBV5-4 and TRBJ2-3; D is unresolved. V was pared by 0 bases and J by 0 bases, with 8 bases between. This CDR3 spans 15 amino acids. CDR1 SGHNT and CDR2 YYREEE come from the germline V gene (reference sequence).